This TCR beta chain was found in a study of blood T cell repertoires in COVID-19. Study-level information: There were acute and convalescent COVID-19 samples, and they came from the United States, Italy and Spain.

Trimming left V 6 bases short and J 0 bases short, with 9 bases between. Germline CDR1 reads MNHEY; CDR2 reads SVGAGI. The CDR3 contains 15 residues. This clone was counted at least ten times. Original handling: Amplification of reference gene primers was used by the study to estimate nucleated cell counts. The protocol was immunoSEQ multiplex PCR, while the TCRdb copy is restricted to in-frame clones and leaves out a portion. For V, J and clone size, that table is used; D and trimming come from the DNA. The data contain around 70,000 clones, approximately 80% of them singletons. This sequence was found in a human donor in a cohort sampled during active COVID-19. The chain employs TRBV6-5 and TRBJ1-6; unclear D gene. Sequencing was performed on peripheral blood. CDR3 residues: CASSPSSSYNSPLHF. The CDR3 DNA follows: TGTGCCAGCAGCCCCTCGAGCTCCTATAATTCACCCCTCCACTTT.